This TCR beta chain was observed in a study of regulatory T cells in long-lasting Graves disease. The time point here: newly diagnosed GD, antithyroid drugs for less than 3 months. TCR sequences were obtained from RNA taken from PBMCs. For TCR beta, libraries came from iRepertoire HTBI primers and Arm-PCR of CDR3 regions. Each CDR3 protein is one row after TCRdb ran MiXCR on the multiplex PCR reads. The sample lists hundreds of thousands of distinct CDR3 sequences; roughly 15% were seen once. The CDR3 sequence is 13 residues long. CDR1 DFQATT and CDR2 SNEGSKA come from the germline V gene (reference sequence). The V end lost 6 bases, the J end lost 0 bases, and 11 bases lay between the germline ends. This clonotype was recorded a few times. The same specimen was also included in a second study, on T cells in Graves' hyperthyroidism and ophthalmopathy. This second study notes: Using 13 V-J features, a model discriminated ophthalmopathy from stable hyperthyroidism.

This receptor was identified in a man between 18 and 35 years old with Graves disease. Source: peripheral blood mononuclear cells (PBMCs), taken at new diagnosis, from a patient treated with antithyroid drugs. This chain uses TRBV20-1 with TRBJ1-2; maybe TRBD1 (5 bases). The CDR3: CSAEDTSNYGYTF. DNA for the CDR3: TGCAGTGCGGAGGACACCTCTAACTATGGCTACACCTTC.